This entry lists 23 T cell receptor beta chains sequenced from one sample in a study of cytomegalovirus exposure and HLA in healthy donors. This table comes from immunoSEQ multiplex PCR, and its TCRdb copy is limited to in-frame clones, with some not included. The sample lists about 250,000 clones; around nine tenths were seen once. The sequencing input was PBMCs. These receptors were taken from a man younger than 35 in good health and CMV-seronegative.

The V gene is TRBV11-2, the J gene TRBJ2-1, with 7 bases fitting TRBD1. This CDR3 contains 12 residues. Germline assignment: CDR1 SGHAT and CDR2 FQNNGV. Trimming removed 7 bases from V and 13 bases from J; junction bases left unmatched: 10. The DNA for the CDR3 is TGTGCCAGCAACGGACTCCGGGACAGCCAGTTCTTC. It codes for CASNGLRDSQFF.

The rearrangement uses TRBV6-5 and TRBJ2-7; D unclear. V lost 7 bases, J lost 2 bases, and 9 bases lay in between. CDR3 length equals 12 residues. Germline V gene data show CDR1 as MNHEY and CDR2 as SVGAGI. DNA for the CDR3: TGTGCCAGCACCGGCACAGCCTACGAGCAGTACTTC. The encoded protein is CASTGTAYEQYF.

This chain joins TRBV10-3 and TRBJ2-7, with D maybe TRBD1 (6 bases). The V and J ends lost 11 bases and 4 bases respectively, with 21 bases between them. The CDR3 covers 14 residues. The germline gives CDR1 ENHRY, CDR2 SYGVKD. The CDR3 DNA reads TGTGCCGTGGCGTGGACAGCAACGGATTACGAGCAGTACTTC. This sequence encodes CAVAWTATDYEQYF.

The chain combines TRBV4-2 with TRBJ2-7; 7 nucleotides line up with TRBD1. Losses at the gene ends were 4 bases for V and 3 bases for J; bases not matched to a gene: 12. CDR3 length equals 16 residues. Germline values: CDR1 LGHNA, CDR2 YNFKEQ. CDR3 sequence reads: CASSRGLPGQIYEQYF. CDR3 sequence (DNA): TGTGCCAGCAGCCGTGGATTACCGGGACAGATCTACGAGCAGTACTTC.

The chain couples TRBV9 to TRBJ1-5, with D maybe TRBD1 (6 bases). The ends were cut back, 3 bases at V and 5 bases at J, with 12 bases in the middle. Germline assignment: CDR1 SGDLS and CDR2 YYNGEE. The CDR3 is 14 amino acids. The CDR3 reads CASSGTEGYQPQHF. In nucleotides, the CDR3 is TGTGCCAGCAGCGGGACAGAGGGGTATCAGCCCCAGCATTTT.

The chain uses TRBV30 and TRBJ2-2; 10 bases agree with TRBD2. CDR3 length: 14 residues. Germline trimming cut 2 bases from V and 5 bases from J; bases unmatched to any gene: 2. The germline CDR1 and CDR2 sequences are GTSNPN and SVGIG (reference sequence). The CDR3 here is CAWSRTSGTGELFF. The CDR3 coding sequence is TGTGCCTGGAGTAGGACTAGCGGTACCGGGGAGCTGTTTTTT.

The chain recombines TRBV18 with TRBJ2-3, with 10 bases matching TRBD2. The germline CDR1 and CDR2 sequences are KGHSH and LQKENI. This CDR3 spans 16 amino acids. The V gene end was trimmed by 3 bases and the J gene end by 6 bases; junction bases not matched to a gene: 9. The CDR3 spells CASSPVLAGDTDTQYF. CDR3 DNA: TGTGCCAGCTCACCCGTTCTAGCGGGGGATACTGATACGCAGTATTTT.

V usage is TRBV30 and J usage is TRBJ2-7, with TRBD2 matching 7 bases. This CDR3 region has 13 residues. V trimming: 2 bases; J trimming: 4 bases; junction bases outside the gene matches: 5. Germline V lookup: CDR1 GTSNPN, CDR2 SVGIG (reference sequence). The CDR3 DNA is TGTGCCTGGAGTCGGGGGGTGGGGTACGAGCAGTACTTC. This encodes CAWSRGVGYEQYF.

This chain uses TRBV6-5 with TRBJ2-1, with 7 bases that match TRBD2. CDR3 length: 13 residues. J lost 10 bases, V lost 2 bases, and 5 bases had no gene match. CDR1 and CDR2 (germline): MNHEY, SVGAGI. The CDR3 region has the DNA TGTGCCAGCAGTTACCTTCCGGGAGGAGAGCAGTTCTTC. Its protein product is CASSYLPGGEQFF.

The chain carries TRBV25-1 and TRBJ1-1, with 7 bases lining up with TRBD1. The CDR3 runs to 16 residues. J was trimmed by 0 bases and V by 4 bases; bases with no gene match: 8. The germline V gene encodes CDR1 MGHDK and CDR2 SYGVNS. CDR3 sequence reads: CASSAWDSLMNTEAFF. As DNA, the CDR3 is TGTGCCAGCAGTGCCTGGGACAGCCTCATGAACACTGAAGCTTTCTTT.

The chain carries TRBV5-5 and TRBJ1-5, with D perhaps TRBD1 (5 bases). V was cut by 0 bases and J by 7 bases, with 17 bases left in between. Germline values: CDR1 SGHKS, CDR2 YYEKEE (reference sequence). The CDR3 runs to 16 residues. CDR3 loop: CASSLAGPGKEQPQHF. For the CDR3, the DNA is TGTGCCAGCAGCTTGGCCGGGCCAGGGAAGGAACAGCCCCAGCATTTT. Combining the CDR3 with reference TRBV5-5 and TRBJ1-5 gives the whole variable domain DAGVTQSPTHLIKTRGQQVTLRCSPISGHKSVSWYQQVLGQGPQFIFQYYEKEERGRGNFPDRFSARQFPNYSSELNVNALLLGDSALYLCASSLAGPGKEQPQHFGDGTRLSIL.

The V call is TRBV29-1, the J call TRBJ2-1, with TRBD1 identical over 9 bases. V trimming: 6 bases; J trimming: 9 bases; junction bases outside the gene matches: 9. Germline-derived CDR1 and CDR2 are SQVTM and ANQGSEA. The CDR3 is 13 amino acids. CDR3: CSVERTGGREQFF. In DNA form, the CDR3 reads TGCAGCGTAGAGAGAACAGGGGGCCGTGAGCAGTTCTTC.

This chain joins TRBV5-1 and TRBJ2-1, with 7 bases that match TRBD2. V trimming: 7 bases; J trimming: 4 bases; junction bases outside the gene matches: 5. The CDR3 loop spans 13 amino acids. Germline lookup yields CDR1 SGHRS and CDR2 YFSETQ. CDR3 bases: TGCGCCAGCTGGAGGGAGGGGTACAATGAGCAGTTCTTC. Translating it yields CASWREGYNEQFF.

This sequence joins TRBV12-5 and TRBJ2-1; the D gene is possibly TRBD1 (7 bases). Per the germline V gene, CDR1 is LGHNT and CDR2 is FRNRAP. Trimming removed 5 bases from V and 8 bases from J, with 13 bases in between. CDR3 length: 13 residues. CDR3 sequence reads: CASGPQGGHEQFF. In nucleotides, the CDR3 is TGTGCTAGTGGTCCCCAGGGGGGCCATGAGCAGTTCTTC. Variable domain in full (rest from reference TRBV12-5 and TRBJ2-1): DARVTQTPRHKVTEMGQEVTMRCQPILGHNTVFWYRQTMMQGLELLAYFRNRAPLDDSGMPKDRFSAEMPDATLATLKIQPSEPRDSAVYFCASGPQGGHEQFFGPGTRLTVL.

Here the CDR3 reads CASSQGQHAIYF. Written as DNA, the CDR3 is TGTGCCAGCAGTCAGGGCCAGCACGCCATATATTTT. V and J are TRBV9 and TRBJ1-3; perhaps TRBD1 as D (5 bases). The V end was cut by 5 bases, the J end by 11 bases, with 14 bases between. The germline V gene has CDR1 SGDLS and CDR2 YYNGEE. The CDR3 covers 12 residues.

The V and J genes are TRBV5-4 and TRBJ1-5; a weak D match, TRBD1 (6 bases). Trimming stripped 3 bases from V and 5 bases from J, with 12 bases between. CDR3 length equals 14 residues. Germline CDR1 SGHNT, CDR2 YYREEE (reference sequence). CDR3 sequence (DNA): TGTGCCAGCAGCTCCGGGGGGCCCGATCAGCCCCAGCATTTT. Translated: CASSSGGPDQPQHF.

CDR3 DNA: TGTGCCAGCAGCTCAGGTCGGAGGTTAGGGGAGACCCAGTACTTC. Residues: CASSSGRRLGETQYF. The V call is TRBV11-2, the J call TRBJ2-5; possible D gene TRBD2, 5 bases. V lost 4 bases and J 5 bases, leaving 17 bases between the germline ends. Germline lookup yields CDR1 SGHAT and CDR2 FQNNGV. The CDR3 covers 15 residues.

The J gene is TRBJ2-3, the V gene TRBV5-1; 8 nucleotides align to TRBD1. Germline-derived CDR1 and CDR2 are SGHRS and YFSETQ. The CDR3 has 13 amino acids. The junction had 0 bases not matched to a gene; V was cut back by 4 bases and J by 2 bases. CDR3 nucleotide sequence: TGCGCCAGCAGCCAGGGGGCCACAGATACGCAGTATTTT. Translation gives CASSQGATDTQYF. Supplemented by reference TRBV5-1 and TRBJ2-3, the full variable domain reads KAGVTQTPRYLIKTRGQQVTLSCSPISGHRSVSWYQQTPGQGLQFLFEYFSETQRNKGNFPGRFSGRQFSNSRSEMNVSTLELGDSALYLCASSQGATDTQYFGPGTRLTVL.

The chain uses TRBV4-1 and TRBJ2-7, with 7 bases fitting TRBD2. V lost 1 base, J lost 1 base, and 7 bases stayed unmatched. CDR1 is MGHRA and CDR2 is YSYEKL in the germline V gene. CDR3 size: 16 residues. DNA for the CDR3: TGCGCCAGCAGCCAAGTTTCGGGGGGAAGGTCCTACGAGCAGTACTTC. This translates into CASSQVSGGRSYEQYF.

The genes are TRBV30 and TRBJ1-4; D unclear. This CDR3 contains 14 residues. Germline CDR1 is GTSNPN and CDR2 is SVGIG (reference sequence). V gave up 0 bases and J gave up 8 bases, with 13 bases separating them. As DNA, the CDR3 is TGTGCCTGGAGTGTCCCCGGAGGGTCGGAAAAACTGTTTTTT. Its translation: CAWSVPGGSEKLFF.

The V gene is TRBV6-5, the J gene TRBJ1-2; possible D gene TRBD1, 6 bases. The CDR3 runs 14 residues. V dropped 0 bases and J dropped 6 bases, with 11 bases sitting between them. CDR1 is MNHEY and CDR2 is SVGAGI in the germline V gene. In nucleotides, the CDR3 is TGTGCCAGCAGTTACTCGAGGGGGGGCCATGGCTACACCTTC. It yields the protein CASSYSRGGHGYTF.

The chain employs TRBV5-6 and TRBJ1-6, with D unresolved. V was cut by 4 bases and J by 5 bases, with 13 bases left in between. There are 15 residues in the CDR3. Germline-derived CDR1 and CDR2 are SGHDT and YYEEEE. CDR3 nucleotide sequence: TGTGCCAGCAGCCTTGGCCCCACTAATAATTCACCCCTCCACTTT. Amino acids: CASSLGPTNNSPLHF.

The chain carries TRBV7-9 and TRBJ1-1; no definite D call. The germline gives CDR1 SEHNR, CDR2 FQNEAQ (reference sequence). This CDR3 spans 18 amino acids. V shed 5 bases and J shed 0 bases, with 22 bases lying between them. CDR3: CASSPPAGGPRMNTEAFF. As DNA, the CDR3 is TGTGCCAGCAGCCCCCCGGCGGGCGGCCCGAGGATGAACACTGAAGCTTTCTTT.